These 5 T cell receptor beta chains came from one sample sequenced in a study of blood T cell repertoires in COVID-19. Profiling relied on immunoSEQ multiplex PCR, and the TCRdb table lists in-frame clones only, not all of them. The sample holds more than 200,000 clones; about 85% are singletons and the top ten take about 3%. The sample was peripheral blood. The receptors were gathered from a man between 18 and 35 years old with active or convalescent COVID-19.

This chain links TRBV29-1 with TRBJ1-1, with 8 bases identical to TRBD1. Unmatched junction bases numbered 7, after V lost 3 bases and J lost 1 base. The CDR3 runs 15 residues. Germline lookup yields CDR1 SQVTM and CDR2 ANQGSEA. CDR3 residues: CSVERRQGTNTEAFF. The CDR3 nucleotides read TGCAGCGTTGAGCGCCGACAGGGGACGAACACTGAAGCTTTCTTT.

This clone was observed a single time. The chain combines TRBV7-9 with TRBJ2-1, with 12 bases matching TRBD1. Germline values: CDR1 SEHNR, CDR2 FQNEAQ (reference sequence). The CDR3 spans 16 residues. Trimming cost V 5 bases and J 6 bases; bases outside gene matches: 8. The CDR3 is CASSLAGTGGPNEQFF. The DNA of the CDR3 is TGTGCCAGCAGCCTGGCCGGGACAGGGGGCCCCAATGAGCAGTTCTTC.

This rearrangement joins TRBV5-1 to TRBJ2-7, with TRBD1 identical over 7 bases. CDR1 and CDR2 from the germline V gene are SGHRS and YFSETQ. V trimming: 6 bases; J trimming: 1 base; junction bases outside the gene matches: 7. The CDR3 contains 14 residues. CDR3 in amino acids: CASTIQQGSYEQYF. The DNA of the CDR3 is TGCGCCAGCACTATCCAACAGGGGTCCTACGAGCAGTACTTC.

This chain uses TRBV9 with TRBJ1-5; tentative D call: TRBD1 (5 bases). Trimming cost V 0 bases and J 6 bases, with 7 bases left between them. The CDR3 loop spans 13 amino acids. Looked up from germline, CDR1 is SGDLS and CDR2 is YYNGEE. The CDR3 protein is CASSVEGFQPQHF. CDR3 nucleotide sequence: TGTGCCAGCAGCGTAGAGGGGTTTCAGCCCCAGCATTTT.

The chain is built from TRBV9 and TRBJ2-1, with D tentatively TRBD2 (5 bases). Trimming removed 4 bases from V and 5 bases from J, with 13 bases in between. CDR1 and CDR2 (germline): SGDLS, YYNGEE. This CDR3 is 14 amino acids long. CDR3 nucleotide sequence: TGTGCCAGCAGCCCCGGGATACTCAACAATGAGCAGTTCTTC. Protein product: CASSPGILNNEQFF. Complete variable domain (other parts from reference TRBV9 and TRBJ2-1): DSGVTQTPKHLITATGQRVTLRCSPRSGDLSVYWYQQSLDQGLQFLIQYYNGEERAKGNILERFSAQQFPDLHSELNLSSLELGDSALYFCASSPGILNNEQFFGPGTRLTVL.